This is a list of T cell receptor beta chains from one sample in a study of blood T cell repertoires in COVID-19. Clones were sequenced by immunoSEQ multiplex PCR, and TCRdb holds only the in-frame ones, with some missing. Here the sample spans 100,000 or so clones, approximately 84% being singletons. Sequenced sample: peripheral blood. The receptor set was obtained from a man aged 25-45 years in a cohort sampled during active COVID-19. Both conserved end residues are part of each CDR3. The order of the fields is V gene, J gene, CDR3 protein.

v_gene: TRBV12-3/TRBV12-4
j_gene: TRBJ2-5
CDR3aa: CASRAEETQYF

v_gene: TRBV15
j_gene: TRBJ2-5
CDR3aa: CATSRDSSRETQYF

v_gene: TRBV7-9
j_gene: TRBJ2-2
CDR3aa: CASSLTGSNTGELFF

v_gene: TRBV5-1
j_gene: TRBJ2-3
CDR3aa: CASSLGGGALVDTQYF

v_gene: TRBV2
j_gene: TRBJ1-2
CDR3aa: CASSVDNRPQGGYTF

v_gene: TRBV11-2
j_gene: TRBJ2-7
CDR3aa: CASSSRPSYEQYF

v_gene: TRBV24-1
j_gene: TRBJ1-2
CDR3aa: CATRSGTGHYGYTF

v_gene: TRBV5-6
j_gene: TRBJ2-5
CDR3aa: CASSLGPQQETQYF

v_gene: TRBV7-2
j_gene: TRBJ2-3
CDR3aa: CASSLLAGGADTQYF

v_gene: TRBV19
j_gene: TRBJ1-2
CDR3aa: CASRPRQVLYGYTF

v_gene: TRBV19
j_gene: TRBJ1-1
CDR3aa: CASSSRDRKNTEAFF

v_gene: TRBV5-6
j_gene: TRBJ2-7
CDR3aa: CASSLDSGAPYEQYF

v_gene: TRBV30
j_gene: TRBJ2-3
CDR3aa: CAWSGTPQSTDTQYF

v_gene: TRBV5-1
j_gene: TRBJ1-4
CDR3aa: CASSWDRGRTNEKLFF

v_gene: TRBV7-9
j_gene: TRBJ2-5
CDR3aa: CASSLSSGGLETQYF

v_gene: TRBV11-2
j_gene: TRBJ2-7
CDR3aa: CASSSLAGAAYEQYF

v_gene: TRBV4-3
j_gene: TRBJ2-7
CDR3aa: CASSQDALAANTYEQYF

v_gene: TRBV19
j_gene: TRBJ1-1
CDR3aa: CASGTGFRTEAFF

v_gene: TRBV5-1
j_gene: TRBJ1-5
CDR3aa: CASSLTGINQPQHF

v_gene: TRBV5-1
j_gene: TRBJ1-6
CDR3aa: CASSPGEGTYSPLHF

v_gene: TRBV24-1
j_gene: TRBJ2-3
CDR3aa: CATSDLRQGADTQYF

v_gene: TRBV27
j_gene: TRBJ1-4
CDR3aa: CASTPSQGEKLFF

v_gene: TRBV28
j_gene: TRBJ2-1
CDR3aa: CASSFPGLVPRNEQFF

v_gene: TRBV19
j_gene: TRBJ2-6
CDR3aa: CASSIILSGANVLTF

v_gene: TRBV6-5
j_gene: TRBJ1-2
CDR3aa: CASRSTPYGYTF

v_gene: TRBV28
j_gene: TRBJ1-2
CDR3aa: CASRLQGLDYGYTF

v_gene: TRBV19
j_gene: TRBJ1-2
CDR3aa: CASSLWSGGDYGYTF

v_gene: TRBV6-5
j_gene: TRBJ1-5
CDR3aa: CASSSGDSNQPQHF

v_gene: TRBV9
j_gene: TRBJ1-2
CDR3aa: CASSVEGASYGYTF

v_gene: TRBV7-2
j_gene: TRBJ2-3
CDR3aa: CASSATRRRAGGTDTQYF

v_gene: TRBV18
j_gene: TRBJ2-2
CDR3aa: CASSSTEPNTGELFF

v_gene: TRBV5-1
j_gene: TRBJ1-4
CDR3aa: CATRTGVEEKLFF

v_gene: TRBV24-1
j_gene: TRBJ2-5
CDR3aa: CATSDFWGGETQYF

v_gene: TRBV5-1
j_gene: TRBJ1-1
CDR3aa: CASSPGTHTMNTEAFF

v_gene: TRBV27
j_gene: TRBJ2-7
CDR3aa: CASSLRQRGYEQYF

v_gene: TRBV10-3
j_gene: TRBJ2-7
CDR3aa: CAISDLGSGDSSYEQYF

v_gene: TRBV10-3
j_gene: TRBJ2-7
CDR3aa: CAISDRNSYEQYF

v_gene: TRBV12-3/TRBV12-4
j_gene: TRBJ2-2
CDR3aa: CASSFAGTGELFF

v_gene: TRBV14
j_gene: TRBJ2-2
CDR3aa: CASSQVGGGTGELFF

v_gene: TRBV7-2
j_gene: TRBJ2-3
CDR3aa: CASSPMPSGGATDTQYF

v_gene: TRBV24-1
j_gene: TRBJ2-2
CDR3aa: CATSDLRQGYTGELFF

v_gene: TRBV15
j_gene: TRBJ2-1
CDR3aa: CATSPGRYNEQFF

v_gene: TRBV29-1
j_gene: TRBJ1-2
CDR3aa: CSGGDTGNYGYTF

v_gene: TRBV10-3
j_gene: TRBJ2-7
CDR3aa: CAINQDRGIKYEQYF

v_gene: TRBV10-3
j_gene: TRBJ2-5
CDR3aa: CAISESTGGTETQYF

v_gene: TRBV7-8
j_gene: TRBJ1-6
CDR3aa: CASSLQGYSYNSPLHF

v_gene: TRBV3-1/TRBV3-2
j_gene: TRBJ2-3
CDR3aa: CASSQEIGEPGIYTDTQYF

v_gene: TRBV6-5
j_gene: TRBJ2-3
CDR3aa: CASRRSGVPDTQYF

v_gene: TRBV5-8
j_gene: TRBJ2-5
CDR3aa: CASSRGTSGVETQYF

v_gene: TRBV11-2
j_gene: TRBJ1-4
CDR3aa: CASSLGIRGQVDEKLFF

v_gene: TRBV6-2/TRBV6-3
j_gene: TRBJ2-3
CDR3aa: CASSYPFGQRSTDTQYF

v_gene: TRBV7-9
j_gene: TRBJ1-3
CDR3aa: CASTDGRSGNTIYF

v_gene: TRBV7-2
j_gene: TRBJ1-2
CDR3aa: CASARQGDYGYTF

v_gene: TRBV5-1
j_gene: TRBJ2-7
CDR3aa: CASSPGDRGQGEQYF

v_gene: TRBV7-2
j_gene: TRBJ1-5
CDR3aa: CASSLGGTGRIQPQHF

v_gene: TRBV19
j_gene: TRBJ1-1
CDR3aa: CASSIGRGKTEAFF

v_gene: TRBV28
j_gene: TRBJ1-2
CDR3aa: CASSLIQGASGGYTF